The 3 T cell receptor beta chains in this list originate from one sample, sequenced in a study of vaccination and CD4 T cells after COVID-19. No cognate antigen is known for these TCRs. As for treatment: approximately 11-day PBMC culture with coronavirus spike peptide pools or control peptides (ViraFEST assay). Investigators obtained the unexposed donor's CD4+ T cells before the COVID-19 pandemic (2011-2018). At the Johns Hopkins FTIC core, DNA taken from cultured CD4+ T cells was sequenced by way of the Oncomine TCR Beta short-read assay. TCRdb re-called the PCR reads with MiXCR, one entry per CDR3 protein. Of roughly 6,400 distinct CDR3 sequences in the sample, 24% were seen once. Sequenced input: CD4+ T cells from blood, cultured in vitro. The receptors were sampled from a human donor in good health.

The chain combines TRBV6-1 with TRBJ2-3; 12 bases line up with TRBD2. Unmatched junction bases numbered 9, after V lost 4 bases and J lost 7 bases. The CDR3 sequence is 16 residues long. CDR1 and CDR2 (germline): MNHNS, SASEGT. CDR3 DNA sequence: TGTGCCAGCAGTGTTACTTCTAGCGGGGGGGCATATACGCAGTATTTT. This encodes CASSVTSSGGAYTQYF.

The chain recombines TRBV12-3 or TRBV12-4 with TRBJ1-6; possible D gene TRBD1, 5 bases. This CDR3 has 15 residues. The V end lost 2 bases, the J end lost 7 bases, and 12 bases lay between the germline ends. The CDR3 DNA reads TGTGCCAGCAGTTTAATGGGTCAGGGAAATTCACCCCTCCACTTT. Translating it yields CASSLMGQGNSPLHF.

The V call is TRBV11-2, the J call TRBJ2-7; no firm D call. The germline V gene has CDR1 SGHAT and CDR2 FQNNGV. V lost 0 bases and J 8 bases, leaving 11 bases between the germline ends. The CDR3 loop spans 13 amino acids. The CDR3, as DNA: TGTGCCAGCAGCTTAGACCCTTTGGTGAAGCAGTACTTC. Translation gives CASSLDPLVKQYF.